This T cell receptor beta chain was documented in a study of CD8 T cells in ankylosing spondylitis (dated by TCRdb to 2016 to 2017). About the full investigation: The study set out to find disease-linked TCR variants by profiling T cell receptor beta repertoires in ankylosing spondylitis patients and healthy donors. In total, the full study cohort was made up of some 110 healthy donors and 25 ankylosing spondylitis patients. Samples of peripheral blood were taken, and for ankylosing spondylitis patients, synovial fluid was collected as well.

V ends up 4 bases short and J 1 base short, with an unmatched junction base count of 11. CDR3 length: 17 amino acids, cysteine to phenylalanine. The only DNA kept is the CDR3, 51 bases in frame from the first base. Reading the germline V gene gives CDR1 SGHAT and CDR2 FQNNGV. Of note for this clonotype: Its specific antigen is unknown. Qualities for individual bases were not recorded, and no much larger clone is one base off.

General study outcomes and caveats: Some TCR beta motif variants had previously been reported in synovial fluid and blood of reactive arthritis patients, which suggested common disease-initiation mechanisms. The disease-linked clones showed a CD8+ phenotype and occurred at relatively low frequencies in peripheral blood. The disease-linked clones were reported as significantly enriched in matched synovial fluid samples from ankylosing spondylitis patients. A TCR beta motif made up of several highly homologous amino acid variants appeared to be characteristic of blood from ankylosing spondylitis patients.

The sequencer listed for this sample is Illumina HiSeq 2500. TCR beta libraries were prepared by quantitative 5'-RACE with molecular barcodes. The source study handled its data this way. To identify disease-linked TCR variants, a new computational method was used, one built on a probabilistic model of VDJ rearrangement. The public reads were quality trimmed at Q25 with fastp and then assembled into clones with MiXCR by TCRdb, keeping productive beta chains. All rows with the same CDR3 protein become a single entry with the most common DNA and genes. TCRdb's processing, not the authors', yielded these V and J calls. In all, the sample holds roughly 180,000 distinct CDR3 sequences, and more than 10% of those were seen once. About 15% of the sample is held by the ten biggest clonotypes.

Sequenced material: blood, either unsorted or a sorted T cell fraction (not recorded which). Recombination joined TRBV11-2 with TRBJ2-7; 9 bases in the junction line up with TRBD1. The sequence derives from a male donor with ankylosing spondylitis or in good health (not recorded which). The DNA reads TGTGCCAGCAGCTATCTGGCCGGGACAGGGATTTCCTACGAGCAGTACTTC. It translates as CASSYLAGTGISYEQYF.